Listed below are T cell receptor beta chains from one sample, sequenced in a study of blood T cell repertoires in COVID-19. Profiled with immunoSEQ multiplex PCR; TCRdb holds only in-frame clones, not every one. The data contain tens of thousands of clones, roughly four fifths of them singletons. Sequencing was carried out using peripheral blood. These receptors were collected from a man aged 45 to 65 with active or convalescent COVID-19. The conserved cysteine and the conserved F or W are not part of the CDR3 here. The order of the fields is J gene, V gene, CDR3 protein.

TRBJ2-5,TRBV6-6,ASSNSDRVETQY
TRBJ1-6,TRBV21-1,ASSKLRRGRNSPLH
TRBJ2-5,TRBV6-5,ASSRAKQETQY
TRBJ1-1,TRBV5-1,ASSRGQTSNTEAF
TRBJ1-5,TRBV6-5,ASSYSGQGLSQPQH
TRBJ1-3,TRBV29-1,SVGDKALGNTIY
TRBJ2-7,TRBV6-2/TRBV6-3,ASSPDRGLEQY
TRBJ2-7,TRBV19,ASSPDRAYSYEQY
TRBJ2-3,TRBV10-2,ASFTGDYGDTQY
TRBJ2-7,TRBV7-2,ASSLTGGSSYEQY
TRBJ1-4,TRBV5-1,ASSSTGVEKLF
TRBJ2-1,TRBV6-5,ASSYQWGGPDEQF
TRBJ2-1,TRBV19,ASSGTGGEQF
TRBJ1-5,TRBV19,ASSQGARQPQH
TRBJ1-5,TRBV6-5,ASSPQGSNQPQH
TRBJ1-2,TRBV6-1,ASSEARVGGYT
TRBJ1-5,TRBV12-3/TRBV12-4,ASSPTGSQPQH
TRBJ2-5,TRBV27,ASSLREAETQY
TRBJ1-5,TRBV5-1,ASSLQGVGNQPQH
TRBJ1-4,TRBV5-6,ASSLAVNEKLF
TRBJ2-6,TRBV5-5,ASSLRRQGDSGANVLT
TRBJ1-1,TRBV6-6,ASSPTGTEAF
TRBJ2-1,TRBV7-9,ATGTGLGGNEQF
TRBJ2-1,TRBV5-1,ASSANGGENEQF
TRBJ1-5,TRBV28,ASSGAGGNQPQH
TRBJ1-2,TRBV28,ASSLGSQGGGYT
TRBJ2-2,TRBV11-2,ASSADRAYTGELF
TRBJ2-5,TRBV4-3,ASSQDSGGAPETQY
TRBJ1-1,TRBV9,ASSVEDRARAF
TRBJ1-4,TRBV29-1,SVEVTMAASNEKLF
TRBJ2-3,TRBV11-2,ASSVTSGGANTDTQY
TRBJ2-2,TRBV13,ASSAPTDNTGELF
TRBJ1-2,TRBV6-5,ASARGGTYGYT
TRBJ2-3,TRBV5-4,ASSLDRGFADTQY
TRBJ1-2,TRBV2,ATGQGVNYGYT
TRBJ2-1,TRBV10-3,AIRSGLAGGEYNEQF
TRBJ1-5,TRBV19,ASSGDRDQPQH
TRBJ2-2,TRBV25-1,ASSFDTGELF